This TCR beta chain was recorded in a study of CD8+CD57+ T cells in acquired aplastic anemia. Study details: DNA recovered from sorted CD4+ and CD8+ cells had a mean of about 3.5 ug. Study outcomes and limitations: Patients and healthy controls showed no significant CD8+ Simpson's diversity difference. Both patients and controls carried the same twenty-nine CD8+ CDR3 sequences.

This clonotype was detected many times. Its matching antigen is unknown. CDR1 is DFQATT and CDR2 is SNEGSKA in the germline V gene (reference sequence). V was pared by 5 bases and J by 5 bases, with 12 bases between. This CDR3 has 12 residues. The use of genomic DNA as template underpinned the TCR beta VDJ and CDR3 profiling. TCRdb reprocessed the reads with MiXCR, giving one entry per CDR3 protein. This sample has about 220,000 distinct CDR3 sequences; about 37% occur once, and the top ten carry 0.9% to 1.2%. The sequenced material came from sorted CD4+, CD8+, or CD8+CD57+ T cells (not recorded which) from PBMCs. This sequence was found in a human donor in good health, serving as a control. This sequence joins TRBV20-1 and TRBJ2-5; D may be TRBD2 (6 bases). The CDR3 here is CSAGFRGETQYF. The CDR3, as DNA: TGCAGTGCTGGATTCCGGGGGGAGACCCAGTACTTC.